Below are 13 T cell receptor beta chains sequenced from a single sample in a study of CD8 T cells in Susac syndrome (dated by TCRdb to between 2019 and 2020). The library was obtained by the immunoSEQ multiplex PCR assay. RNA was extracted using the RNeasy kit, and about 0.45 to 1 microgram was reverse transcribed with random hexamers. The public reads were reanalyzed by TCRdb: fastp trimming at Q25, MiXCR alignment, in-frame beta chains only. Under each unique CDR3 protein, matching rows form one entry showing the most common genes and DNA. For this sample there are approximately 150,000 distinct CDR3 sequences; about 95% appear just once. 0.095% to 0.14% of the sample belongs to the ten largest clones. Sequenced material: CD4+ T cells from PBMCs. The receptors were gathered from a human donor with multiple sclerosis.

This chain uses TRBV7-9 with TRBJ2-7, with TRBD1 identical over 8 bases. The CDR3 consists of 17 residues. Germline CDR1 is SEHNR and CDR2 is FQNEAQ (reference sequence). With 3 bases clipped from V and 4 bases from J, the junction kept 14 bases outside the gene matches. CDR3 coding DNA: TGTGCCAGCAGCTTTCCCTCCGGGCGAGACAGGGGATACGAGCAGTACTTC. This translates into CASSFPSGRDRGYEQYF.

V is TRBV24-1 and J is TRBJ2-3; the D gene could be TRBD1 or TRBD2 (5 bases each). V was cut by 4 bases and J by 3 bases, with 10 bases left in between. CDR1 and CDR2 (germline): KGHDR, SFDVKD. This CDR3 contains 14 residues. In DNA, the CDR3 is TGTGCCACCAGTGACCGGGACCAAACAGATACGCAGTATTTT. Protein: CATSDRDQTDTQYF.

This chain joins TRBV12-3 or TRBV12-4 and TRBJ1-1; TRBD1 might be the D (6 bases). V was clipped by 7 bases and J by 4 bases, with 13 bases between them. The CDR3 has 13 amino acids. Written as DNA, the CDR3 is TGTGCCAGCACGAGGCAGGGGCCCACTGAAGCTTTCTTT. Translated, it gives CASTRQGPTEAFF.

This clonotype occurred a few times. This rearrangement joins TRBV7-2 to TRBJ2-2; D is uncertain. Trimming pared 1 base from V and 2 bases from J, leaving 2 bases between. Per the germline V gene, CDR1 is SGHTA and CDR2 is FQGNSA. The CDR3 sequence is 13 residues long. CDR3 sequence (DNA): TGTGCCAGCAGCTTAGATAACACCGGGGAGCTGTTTTTT. This codes for CASSLDNTGELFF.

The chain carries TRBV4-2 and TRBJ1-2; possibly TRBD1 for D (5 bases). The CDR3 sequence is 15 residues long. Germline V gene data show CDR1 as LGHNA and CDR2 as YNFKEQ. The germline V and J ends were trimmed by 1 base and 6 bases, with 15 bases remaining between them. CDR3 protein: CASSQVQEGAHGYTF. CDR3 coding DNA: TGTGCCAGCAGCCAAGTGCAGGAAGGGGCCCATGGCTACACCTTC.

V and J are TRBV9 and TRBJ2-1, with TRBD2 matching 12 bases. Germline assignment: CDR1 SGDLS and CDR2 YYNGEE. Trimming removed 1 base from V and 8 bases from J; junction bases left unmatched: 10. The CDR3 covers 17 residues. The CDR3 region is CASSVSPSGRAGDEQFF. The CDR3 region has the DNA TGTGCCAGCAGCGTAAGTCCTAGCGGGAGGGCCGGGGATGAGCAGTTCTTC.

The chain recombines TRBV28 with TRBJ1-2; D might be TRBD1 (6 bases). CDR1 and CDR2 from the germline V gene are MDHEN and SYDVKM. Trimming cost V 7 bases and J 0 bases, with 12 bases left between them. The CDR3 is 14 residues long. CDR3 bases: TGTGCCAGCAACGGGCAGGGGACTAACTATGGCTACACCTTC. Translating gives CASNGQGTNYGYTF.

The rearrangement joins TRBV15 to TRBJ2-3; D remains unclear. V was clipped by 0 bases and J by 6 bases, with 7 bases between them. Per germline, CDR1 LNHNV and CDR2 YYDKDF (reference sequence). The CDR3 is 13 residues long. CDR3 DNA sequence: TGTGCCACCAGCAGAGATCAGTCCGATACGCAGTATTTT. Its translation: CATSRDQSDTQYF.

The V call is TRBV28, the J call TRBJ2-5; TRBD2 is a possible D gene (6 bases). The CDR3 is 15 residues long. V was pared by 6 bases and J by 0 bases, with 14 bases between. Germline CDR1 and CDR2: MDHEN and SYDVKM. The CDR3 DNA reads TGTGCCAGCAGCCCCCGCGGGACGTACCAAGAGACCCAGTACTTC. Its protein product is CASSPRGTYQETQYF.

The chain couples TRBV18 to TRBJ1-6; 9 nucleotides line up with TRBD1. Trimming took 3 bases from V and 11 from J; bases not matched to a gene: 8. Germline loops: CDR1 KGHSH, CDR2 LQKENI. CDR3 size: 15 residues. CDR3 sequence: CASSPLGQGVAPLHF. In DNA form, the CDR3 reads TGTGCCAGCTCACCGTTGGGACAGGGCGTTGCACCCCTCCACTTT.

This chain links TRBV28 with TRBJ1-2, with D unclear. This CDR3 contains 15 residues. In germline, CDR1 is MDHEN, CDR2 SYDVKM. Trimming removed 6 bases at V and 4 bases at J, with 18 bases between. CDR3 DNA sequence: TGTGCCAGCAGCCCATCATCTTGGCCCATCTATGGCTACACCTTC. Amino acids: CASSPSSWPIYGYTF.

The chain employs TRBV7-9 and TRBJ1-2; possible D gene TRBD1, 6 bases. V was pared by 3 bases and J by 7 bases, with 15 bases between. There are 14 residues in the CDR3. Germline CDR1 and CDR2: SEHNR and FQNEAQ (reference sequence). CDR3 amino acids: CASSFTRGVGGYTF. Written as DNA, the CDR3 is TGTGCCAGCAGCTTCACCAGGGGAGTTGGTGGCTACACCTTC.

This sequence joins TRBV29-1 and TRBJ1-2; no firm D call. The CDR3 totals 14 residues. Trimming shortened V by 6 bases and J by 3 bases, and 17 bases separated the two germline ends. Germline CDR1 reads SQVTM; CDR2 reads ANQGSEA. The CDR3 here is CSVPAPPRDYGYTF. The CDR3 coding sequence is TGCAGCGTCCCCGCCCCGCCGAGGGACTATGGCTACACCTTC. Full variable domain (missing parts from reference TRBV29-1 and TRBJ1-2): SAVISQKPSRDICQRGTSLTIQCQVDSQVTMMFWYRQQPGQSLTLIATANQGSEATYESGFVIDKFPISRPNLTFSTLTVSNMSPEDSSIYLCSVPAPPRDYGYTFGSGTRLTVV.